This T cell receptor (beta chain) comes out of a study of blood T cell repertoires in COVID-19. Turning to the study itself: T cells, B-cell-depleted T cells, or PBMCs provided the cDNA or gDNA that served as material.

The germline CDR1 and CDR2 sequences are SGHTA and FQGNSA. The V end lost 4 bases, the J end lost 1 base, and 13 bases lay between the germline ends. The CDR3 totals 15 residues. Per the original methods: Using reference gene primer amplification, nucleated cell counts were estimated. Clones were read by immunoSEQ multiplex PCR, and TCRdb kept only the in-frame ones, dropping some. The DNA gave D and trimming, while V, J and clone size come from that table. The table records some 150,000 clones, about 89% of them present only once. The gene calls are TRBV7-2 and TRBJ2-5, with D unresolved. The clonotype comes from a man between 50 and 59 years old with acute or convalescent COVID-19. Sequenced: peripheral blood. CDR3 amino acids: CASSSRQAGQETQYF. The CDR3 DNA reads TGTGCCAGCAGCTCAAGGCAGGCTGGCCAAGAGACCCAGTACTTC. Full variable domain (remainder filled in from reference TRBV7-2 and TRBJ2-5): GAGVSQSPSNKVTEKGKDVELRCDPISGHTALYWYRQSLGQGLEFLIYFQGNSAPDKSGLPSDRFSAERTGGSVSTLTIQRTQQEDSAVYLCASSSRQAGQETQYFGPGTRLLVL.